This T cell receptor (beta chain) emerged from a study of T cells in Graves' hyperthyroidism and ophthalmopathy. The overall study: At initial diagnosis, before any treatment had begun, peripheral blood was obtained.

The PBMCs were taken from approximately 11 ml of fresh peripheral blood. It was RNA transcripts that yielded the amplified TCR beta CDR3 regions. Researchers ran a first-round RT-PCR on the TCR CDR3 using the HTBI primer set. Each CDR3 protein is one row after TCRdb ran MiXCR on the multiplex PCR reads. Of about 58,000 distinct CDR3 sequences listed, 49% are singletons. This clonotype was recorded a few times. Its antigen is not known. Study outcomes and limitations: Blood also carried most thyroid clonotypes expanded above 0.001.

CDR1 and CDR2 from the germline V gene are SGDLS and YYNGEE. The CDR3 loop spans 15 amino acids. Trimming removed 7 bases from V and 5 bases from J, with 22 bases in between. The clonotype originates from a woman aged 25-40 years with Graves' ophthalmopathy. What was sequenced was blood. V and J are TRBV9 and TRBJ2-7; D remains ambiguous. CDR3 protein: CASSPSLPSGHEQYF. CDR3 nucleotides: TGTGCCAGCTCACCCTCCCTGCCCAGTGGCCACGAGCAGTACTTC.